Listed below are T cell receptor beta chains from one sample, sequenced in a study of cytomegalovirus exposure and HLA in healthy donors. Clones were sequenced by immunoSEQ multiplex PCR, and TCRdb holds only the in-frame ones, with some missing. Of more than 130,000 clones in the sample, 76% were seen once. Input material: PBMCs. Receptors were obtained from a man younger than 35 in good health and CMV-seronegative. The CDR3 runs from the conserved cysteine through the conserved F or W. D genes are given only for firm matches. Size values are once, few and many counts, or a class for expanded clones, and some rows have none.

cdr3_nt	cdr3_aa	j_call	clone_size	v_call	d_call
TGTGCCAGTAGTATAATAGCGGGAGCAACAGATACGCAGTATTTT	CASSIIAGATDTQYF	TRBJ2-3	once	TRBV19	TRBD2
TGTGCCAGCAAGCTCGGGACAGGGGCTTCACCCCTCCACTTT	CASKLGTGASPLHF	TRBJ1-6	-	TRBV6-5	TRBD1
TGTGCCAGCAGTGAACTCACGACTAGCGAAGGGACCCAGTACTTC	CASSELTTSEGTQYF	TRBJ2-5	-	TRBV2	TRBD2
TGTGCCAGCAGCGCCAGGGGTTTGGGGACGGCCGGGGAGCTGTTTTTT	CASSARGLGTAGELFF	TRBJ2-2	-	TRBV9	-
TGTGCCAGCAGTTGGAGACCGACGGCCGGTTCACCCCTCCACTTT	CASSWRPTAGSPLHF	TRBJ1-6	once	TRBV27	-
TGTGCCAGCAGCTACCTCAGGGATTGGAGCTCACCCCTCCACTTT	CASSYLRDWSSPLHF	TRBJ1-6	-	TRBV6-5	-
TGCAGCGTTGAACTAGGAGGCCGGGCAGATACGCAGTATTTT	CSVELGGRADTQYF	TRBJ2-3	-	TRBV29-1	-
TGTGCCAGCAGCTTTGGACAGGGACGGGAAAAACTGTTTTTT	CASSFGQGREKLFF	TRBJ1-4	-	TRBV7-8	TRBD1
TGTGCCAGCAGCCTACAGGGTGATCAGCCCCAGCATTTT	CASSLQGDQPQHF	TRBJ1-5	-	TRBV7-2	-
TGTGCCAGCAGCTTCCCTAGCGGGGGGGCGATTTTGGAGCAGTTCTTC	CASSFPSGGAILEQFF	TRBJ2-1	-	TRBV11-2	TRBD2
TGTGCCAGTAGTATCGGCTCATCGGGAGATACGCAGTATTTT	CASSIGSSGDTQYF	TRBJ2-3	-	TRBV19	-
TGTGCCAGCAGCTCCGGGACAGGGGCGGAAAAACTGTTTTTT	CASSSGTGAEKLFF	TRBJ1-4	-	TRBV7-9	TRBD1
TGTGCCAGCAGTTACGACTTATACACTGAAGCTTTCTTT	CASSYDLYTEAFF	TRBJ1-1	-	TRBV6-6	-
TGCGCCAGCAGCGGTGGGGCCGGGAGCGCAGAGACCCAGTACTTC	CASSGGAGSAETQYF	TRBJ2-5	-	TRBV5-1	-
TGTGCCAGCAGCAGAGGGACCGGGGAGCTGTTTTTT	CASSRGTGELFF	TRBJ2-2	-	TRBV7-9	-
TGTGCCAGCAGCTTGAGCGGGACGAACACCGGGGAGCTGTTTTTT	CASSLSGTNTGELFF	TRBJ2-2	-	TRBV7-9	TRBD2
TGTGCCAGCAGTGGGGGACAGGGGGCGAACACTGAAGCTTTCTTT	CASSGGQGANTEAFF	TRBJ1-1	few	TRBV2	TRBD1
TGTGCCAGCAAGTACTTCTCAAACACCGGGGAGCTGTTTTTT	CASKYFSNTGELFF	TRBJ2-2	-	TRBV6-6	-
TGCGCCAGCAGCTTGGCCGGGAGGGGGCTAGACTTGAGCACAGATACGCAGTATTTT	CASSLAGRGLDLSTDTQYF	TRBJ2-3	-	TRBV5-1	-
TGTTACTGGAGATCCTACGAGCAGTACTTC	CYWRSYEQYF	TRBJ2-7	once	TRBV6-5	-
TGTGCCAGCTCACTCCAGGGTGGTGAGACCCAGTACTTC	CASSLQGGETQYF	TRBJ2-5	-	TRBV18	-
TGCGCCAGCAGCGAGTACCCCGAGACTAGCGGGAGTCAGTACTTC	CASSEYPETSGSQYF	TRBJ2-7	-	TRBV10-1	TRBD2
TGCGCCAGCAGCTGGCGGACAGGGCCATCATCCCCCCGGCAAGAGACCCAGTACTTC	CASSWRTGPSSPRQETQYF	TRBJ2-5	-	TRBV5-1	TRBD1
TGCAGCGTTGTAAAGGGTACTAGCGGTAAACATATCTCCTACGAGCAGTACTTC	CSVVKGTSGKHISYEQYF	TRBJ2-7	-	TRBV29-1	TRBD2
TGTGCCAGCAGTGTCGGGACAGGGGCTCCTCCCGAGCAGTACTTC	CASSVGTGAPPEQYF	TRBJ2-7	-	TRBV25-1	TRBD1
TGCGCCAGCAGCTTGGAGTGGGCAGGGGGCTCCTACGAGCAGTACTTC	CASSLEWAGGSYEQYF	TRBJ2-7	once	TRBV5-1	TRBD1
TGTGCCAGCAGCTTAGGTGCTTTTGCGGGGTACACATCCAATGAGCAGTTCTTC	CASSLGAFAGYTSNEQFF	TRBJ2-1	-	TRBV7-6	-
TGTGCCAGCAGTTTGTCAGTCTCTGGAAACACCATATATTTT	CASSLSVSGNTIYF	TRBJ1-3	-	TRBV27	-
TGTGCCAGCAGCTTGGGACAGACCTCCTACGAGCAGTACTTC	CASSLGQTSYEQYF	TRBJ2-7	-	TRBV5-4	-
TGTGCCAGCAGTGTCCCGGGACAGGGGATTCAAGAGACCCAGTACTTC	CASSVPGQGIQETQYF	TRBJ2-5	-	TRBV2	TRBD1
TGTGCCAGCAGCCTGCGACAGACAGATACGCAGTATTTT	CASSLRQTDTQYF	TRBJ2-3	-	TRBV7-2	-
TGTGCCAGCAGTGACCCGTTCAGGTCCTACAATGAGCAGTTCTTC	CASSDPFRSYNEQFF	TRBJ2-1	-	TRBV6-1	-
TGTGCCAGCGTCACAGGGGATTCGGACCAAGAGACCCAGTACTTC	CASVTGDSDQETQYF	TRBJ2-5	-	TRBV9	TRBD1
TGTGCCAGCAGCTCCAAGGGACTAGCGGGGCGGGAAGGTACGCAGTATTTT	CASSSKGLAGREGTQYF	TRBJ2-3	-	TRBV7-2	TRBD2
TGTGCCAGCAGTGAAAACCGCCGTGGGGGGGTTACTGGAGGGGCCAACGTCCTGACTTTC	CASSENRRGGVTGGANVLTF	TRBJ2-6	few	TRBV2	TRBD2
TGTGCCAGCAGCTCCACCCAGGGGGCGACTCAGCCCCAGCATTTT	CASSSTQGATQPQHF	TRBJ1-5	few	TRBV9	TRBD1
TGTGCCAGCAGGCCCAGGGGGTCGGAGCAGTACTTC	CASRPRGSEQYF	TRBJ2-7	-	TRBV6-5	TRBD1
TGTGCCAGCAGCTTCTGGCCGGGGGGTGAAGAGACCCAGTACTTC	CASSFWPGGEETQYF	TRBJ2-5	few	TRBV7-9	TRBD2
TGTGCCTGCTCGGGGACAGGATACAATGAGCAGTTCTTC	CACSGTGYNEQFF	TRBJ2-1	few	TRBV30	TRBD1
TGTGCCAGCAGCACAGGGATCGCGGAGACCCAGTACTTC	CASSTGIAETQYF	TRBJ2-5	-	TRBV9	-
TGTGCCAGCAGCTTAGGGAGGGGGCAATTGATAGAGACCCAGTACTTC	CASSLGRGQLIETQYF	TRBJ2-5	once	TRBV7-6	-
TGTGCCAGCATCAGACTAGCGGGAATCACAGATACGCAGTATTTT	CASIRLAGITDTQYF	TRBJ2-3	-	TRBV27	TRBD2
TGTGCCAGTAGTATCTTCGGGGGGAATTCCTACGAGCAGTACTTC	CASSIFGGNSYEQYF	TRBJ2-7	once	TRBV19	TRBD2
TGTGCCAGCAGCGTAATTGGGGGCGCGGGCTATGGCTACACCTTC	CASSVIGGAGYGYTF	TRBJ1-2	-	TRBV9	-
TGTGCCAGCAGCTTAGAGTCCAGTTTCCCTAACTATGGCTACACCTTC	CASSLESSFPNYGYTF	TRBJ1-2	-	TRBV11-3	-
TGTGCCAGCTTGGACAGGGACCTTTATAATTCACCCCTCCACTTT	CASLDRDLYNSPLHF	TRBJ1-6	-	TRBV5-8	TRBD1
TGTGCCAGCAGCGTAGGGACTATTGATACGCAGTATTTT	CASSVGTIDTQYF	TRBJ2-3	-	TRBV9	-